The 16 T cell receptor beta chains in this list originate from one sample, sequenced in a study of blood T cell repertoires in COVID-19. TCRdb's copy holds only in-frame clones and misses some; the assay was immunoSEQ multiplex PCR. The data hold around 200,000 clones, with about 85% observed a single time. Sequenced sample: PBMCs or T cells enriched from blood (not recorded which). Receptors originate from a man aged 40-55 years who had recovered from COVID-19.

This clone appeared once. The CDR3, as DNA: TGTGCCAGCTCACCAGTGACAGGGGACCTCAATGAGCAGTTCTTC. Encoded protein: CASSPVTGDLNEQFF. The chain couples TRBV18 to TRBJ2-1, with 8 bases lining up with TRBD1. The CDR3 length is 15 residues. Trimming took 2 bases from V and 6 from J; bases not matched to a gene: 6. CDR1 and CDR2 (germline): KGHSH, LQKENI.

This clone was detected only once. The V gene is TRBV29-1, the J gene TRBJ1-1; D is undetermined. V lost 6 bases and J lost 4, with 15 bases in between. CDR1 and CDR2 from the germline V gene are SQVTM and ANQGSEA. The CDR3 covers 13 residues. The CDR3 reads CSVETGLLTEAFF. Written as DNA, the CDR3 is TGCAGCGTCGAGACTGGACTCCTCACTGAAGCTTTCTTT.

The gene calls are TRBV7-9 and TRBJ2-7; D is ambiguous. The CDR3 length is 13 residues. Trimming pared 5 bases from V and 3 bases from J, leaving 11 bases between. The germline CDR1 and CDR2 sequences are SEHNR and FQNEAQ (reference sequence). DNA for the CDR3: TGTGCCAGCAGCCCTGGGCTTATCTACGAGCAGTACTTC. Translating gives CASSPGLIYEQYF.

The chain links TRBV4-2 to TRBJ2-2; 10 nucleotides match TRBD2. The V segment lost 1 base and the J segment 4 bases; nucleotides outside the gene matches: 6. The CDR3 sequence is 17 residues long. Germline CDR1 is LGHNA and CDR2 is YNFKEQ. CDR3: CASSQAWASGSTGELFF. DNA of the CDR3: TGTGCCAGCAGCCAAGCTTGGGCTAGCGGGAGCACCGGGGAGCTGTTTTTT.

This clone was observed once. This chain links TRBV5-6 with TRBJ2-3, with D tentatively TRBD1 (7 bases). CDR3 size: 15 residues. Germline V gene lookup returns CDR1 SGHDT and CDR2 YYEEEE. V lost 4 bases and J 2 bases, leaving 14 bases between the germline ends. The CDR3 sequence is CASSALRGVTDTQYF. As DNA, the CDR3 is TGTGCCAGCAGCGCCCTCAGGGGGGTCACAGATACGCAGTATTTT.

The CDR3 nucleotides read TGTGCCAGCAGCCGCAACCTGGGGCTGCAAGAGACCCAGTACTTC. Translating it yields CASSRNLGLQETQYF. This chain uses TRBV7-6 with TRBJ2-5, with a tentative D call TRBD1 (5 bases). V was cut by 5 bases and J by 2 bases, with 15 bases left in between. Germline CDR1 and CDR2: SGHVS and FNYEAQ. The CDR3 runs 15 residues.

This chain joins TRBV5-1 and TRBJ2-7, with D hard to call. Trimming shortened V by 3 bases and J by 2 bases, and 3 bases separated the two germline ends. CDR1 is SGHRS, CDR2 YFSETQ, per germline. The CDR3 runs to 11 residues. The CDR3 DNA sequence: TGCGCCAGCAGCTCGGCCTACGAGCAGTACTTC. The encoded protein is CASSSAYEQYF.

In its sample, this clone was seen many times. The chain joins TRBV14 to TRBJ2-7; possible D gene TRBD2, 5 bases. The CDR3 is made up of 15 amino acids. Germline V gene data show CDR1 as SGHDN and CDR2 as FVKESK. The V end was cut by 3 bases, the J end by 2 bases, with 14 bases between. This CDR3 reads CASSHGRVPPYEQYF. The DNA of the CDR3 is TGTGCCAGCAGCCATGGGCGGGTACCTCCCTACGAGCAGTACTTC.

The rearrangement joins TRBV7-2 to TRBJ1-2; 7 nucleotides align to TRBD1. Germline CDR1 and CDR2: SGHTA and FQGNSA. With 0 bases clipped from V and 1 base from J, the junction kept 2 bases outside the gene matches. The CDR3 consists of 15 residues. The DNA of the CDR3 is TGTGCCAGCAGCTTAGCGACAGGGTTTAACTATGGCTACACCTTC. This sequence encodes CASSLATGFNYGYTF. The full variable domain, rest sourced from reference TRBV7-2 and TRBJ1-2, is GAGVSQSPSNKVTEKGKDVELRCDPISGHTALYWYRQSLGQGLEFLIYFQGNSAPDKSGLPSDRFSAERTGGSVSTLTIQRTQQEDSAVYLCASSLATGFNYGYTFGSGTRLTVV.

This rearrangement joins TRBV11-2 to TRBJ2-1, with 7 bases fitting TRBD2. Looked up from germline, CDR1 is SGHAT and CDR2 is FQNNGV. The CDR3 is 16 amino acids. V shed 5 bases and J 4 bases; nucleotides not matched to a gene: 11. CDR3: CASSPPLREGYNEQFF. CDR3 DNA: TGTGCCAGCAGCCCCCCGCTGAGGGAGGGATACAATGAGCAGTTCTTC.

A single count supports this clone. The rearrangement uses TRBV3-1 (or the pseudogene TRBV3-2) and TRBJ2-1; possibly TRBD2 for D (6 bases). V dropped 4 bases and J dropped 11 bases, with 9 bases sitting between them. The CDR3 consists of 11 residues. CDR1 and CDR2 from the germline V gene are LGHDT and YNNKEL (reference sequence). The CDR3 DNA is TGTGCCAGCAGCCGACGGGAGAAGCAGTTCTTC. As protein: CASSRREKQFF.

The table lists this clone with a count of one. The chain combines TRBV6-4 with TRBJ2-7; 11 bases agree with TRBD1. Germline V lookup: CDR1 MRHNA, CDR2 SNTAGT. V was pared by 4 bases and J by 9 bases, with 8 bases of the junction left unmatched. This CDR3 spans 14 amino acids. CDR3 nucleotide sequence: TGTGCCAGCAGTGCCGGGGACAGGGGGTGGGCGCAGTACTTC. It yields the protein CASSAGDRGWAQYF.

The chain couples TRBV7-8 to TRBJ2-1; D may be TRBD2 (5 bases). This CDR3 comprises 13 residues. Between the trimmed V and J ends, which lost 3 bases and 7 bases, there was a span of 10 bases. CDR1 SGHVS and CDR2 FQNEAQ come from the germline V gene. The CDR3 DNA follows: TGTGCCAGCAGCTTCCCTAGCCAGAATGAGCAGTTCTTC. This gives the protein CASSFPSQNEQFF.

The chain is built from TRBV11-3 and TRBJ2-1; D may be TRBD2 (6 bases). Trimming pared 1 base from V and 6 bases from J, leaving 10 bases between. CDR3 length: 14 amino acids. CDR1 is SGHNT and CDR2 is YENEEA in the germline V gene. The CDR3 coding sequence is TGTGCCAGCAGCTTAGGGCGGGGATTCAATGAGCAGTTCTTC. Translating gives CASSLGRGFNEQFF.

V gene TRBV30 combines with J gene TRBJ2-7; 13 bases map to TRBD2. Germline V gene lookup returns CDR1 GTSNPN and CDR2 SVGIG (reference sequence). The J segment lost 2 bases and the V segment lost 6 bases, leaving 13 bases of the junction unmatched. There are 17 residues in the CDR3. This CDR3 reads CACHINPGLAGTYEQYF. The DNA for the CDR3 is TGTGCCTGCCACATAAACCCGGGACTAGCGGGGACCTACGAGCAGTACTTC.

Regarding this clone: An end of the junction differs from the germline gene, which may be a read error. The chain is built from TRBV5-1 and TRBJ1-1; D gene ambiguous. CDR1 is SGHRS and CDR2 is YFSETQ in the germline V gene. The CDR3 has 14 amino acids. The CDR3 spells CASRLAGPGSEAFF. Written as DNA, the CDR3 is TGCGCCAGCAGGTTGGCCGGCCCAGGTTCTGAAGCTTTCTTT.